This T cell receptor beta chain is drawn from a study of blood T cell repertoires in COVID-19. CDR1 and CDR2 (germline): SGHTA, FQGTGA. With 6 bases removed from V and 5 bases from J, the gap between germline ends came to 12 bases. The CDR3 is 13 residues long. This table comes from immunoSEQ multiplex PCR, and its TCRdb copy is limited to in-frame clones, with some not included. The profile shows about 280,000 clones, around 90% of them singletons. The sequenced sample was PBMCs or T cells enriched from blood (not recorded which). The J gene is TRBJ2-3, the V gene TRBV7-3; tentative D call: TRBD2 (6 bases). This clonotype was obtained from a woman younger than 35 with acute COVID-19. The CDR3: CASSHTGGDTQYF. The CDR3 region has the DNA TGTGCCAGCAGTCATACCGGGGGAGATACGCAGTATTTT.